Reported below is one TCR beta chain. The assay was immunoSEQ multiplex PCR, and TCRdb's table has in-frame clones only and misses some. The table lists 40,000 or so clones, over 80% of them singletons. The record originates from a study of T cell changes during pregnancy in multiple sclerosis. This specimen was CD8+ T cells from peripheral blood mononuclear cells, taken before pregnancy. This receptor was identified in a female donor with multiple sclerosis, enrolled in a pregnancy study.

The CDR3 spells CSVESGRYEQYF. CDR3 nucleotides: TGCAGCGTTGAGAGCGGGAGGTACGAGCAGTACTTC. The V call is TRBV29-1, the J call TRBJ2-7; 9 bases fit TRBD2. V shed 3 bases, J shed 4 bases, and the junction held 1 base outside the gene matches. CDR3 length: 12 amino acids. CDR1 is SQVTM, CDR2 ANQGSEA, per germline.